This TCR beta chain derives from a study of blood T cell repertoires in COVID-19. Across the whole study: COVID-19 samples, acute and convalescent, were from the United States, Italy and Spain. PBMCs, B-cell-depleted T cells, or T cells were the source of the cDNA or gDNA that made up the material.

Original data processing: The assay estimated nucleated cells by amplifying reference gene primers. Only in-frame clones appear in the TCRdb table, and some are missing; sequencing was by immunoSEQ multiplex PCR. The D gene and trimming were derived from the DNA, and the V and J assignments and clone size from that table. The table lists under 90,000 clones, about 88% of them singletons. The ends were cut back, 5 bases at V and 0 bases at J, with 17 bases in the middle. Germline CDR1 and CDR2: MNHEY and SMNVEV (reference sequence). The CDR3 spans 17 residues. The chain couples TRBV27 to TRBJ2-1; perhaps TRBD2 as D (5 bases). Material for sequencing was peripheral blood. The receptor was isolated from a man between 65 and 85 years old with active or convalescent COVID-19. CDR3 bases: TGTGCCAGCAGTCTTTCCCGCGGGTCGAGCTCCTACAATGAGCAGTTCTTC. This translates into CASSLSRGSSSYNEQFF.